Listed below are T cell receptor beta chains from one sample, sequenced in a study of T-cell memory formation after mild COVID-19. TCRdb passed the 5' RACE reads through MiXCR, listing each CDR3 protein once. Among about 300,000 distinct CDR3 sequences listed, just under 20% were seen once. The sequencing sample was made of PBMCs or a T cell subset sorted from them (not recorded which). These receptors were collected from a man aged 18 to 35 who had mild COVID-19 (a few samples of this study predate the infection). Cell type and time point are not known. CDR3s include the opening cysteine and the closing phenylalanine or tryptophan. Fields, in order: CDR3 protein, CDR3 DNA, J gene, clone size, D gene, V gene. D genes are given only for firm matches. Rows give clone size only sometimes, using once, few, many, or a class for an expanded clone.

CASRPQSSGPETQYF | TGTGCCAGCAGACCCCAATCGTCGGGGCCAGAGACCCAGTACTTC | TRBJ2-5 | - | - | TRBV11-2
CASSGAGTGLAKNIQYF | TGTGCCAGCAGTGGGGCCGGGACAGGGTTGGCCAAAAACATTCAGTACTTC | TRBJ2-4 | many | TRBD1 | TRBV28
CASSLGSYGQPQHF | TGTGCCAGCAGCCTCGGGAGTTATGGTCAGCCCCAGCATTTT | TRBJ1-5 | few | - | TRBV13
CASSGRLAGGNEQFF | TGCGCCAGCAGCGGGAGACTAGCGGGGGGAAATGAGCAGTTCTTC | TRBJ2-1 | - | TRBD2 | TRBV5-1
CASTQPGQGGETQYF | TGTGCCAGCACCCAACCCGGGCAGGGCGGCGAGACCCAGTACTTC | TRBJ2-5 | - | - | TRBV7-9
CASSFWGLNTGELFF | TGTGCCAGCAGCTTTTGGGGACTTAACACCGGGGAGCTGTTTTTT | TRBJ2-2 | many | - | TRBV7-9
CSVSRRNTGELFF | TGCAGCGTTTCCCGCCGGAACACCGGGGAGCTGTTTTTT | TRBJ2-2 | few | - | TRBV29-1
CSASVPRTGHDEQYF | TGCAGTGCTTCCGTCCCCCGGACAGGTCATGACGAGCAGTACTTC | TRBJ2-7 | few | TRBD1 | TRBV20-1
CASSFSGGTYNEQFF | TGTGCCAGCAGCTTTTCCGGGGGTACCTACAATGAGCAGTTCTTC | TRBJ2-1 | few | - | TRBV7-3
CASSQEIRRPGTDTQYF | TGCGCCAGCAGCCAAGAGATTCGTCGGCCCGGCACAGATACGCAGTATTTT | TRBJ2-3 | - | - | TRBV4-3
CASQRGGRQETQYF | TGTGCCAGCCAGCGGGGGGGCAGACAAGAGACCCAGTACTTC | TRBJ2-5 | - | TRBD2 | TRBV7-9
CASKLGVGSEKLFF | TGTGCCAGCAAGCTGGGGGTAGGGAGTGAAAAACTGTTTTTT | TRBJ1-4 | few | - | TRBV12-3/TRBV12-4
CSAFRGLGYGYTF | TGCAGTGCTTTTAGGGGGCTCGGCTATGGCTACACCTTC | TRBJ1-2 | - | TRBD1 | TRBV20-1
CASSDSPNTEAFF | TGTGCCAGCAGCGACAGTCCGAACACTGAAGCTTTCTTT | TRBJ1-1 | once | - | TRBV7-6
CASSRSTGSGNTIYF | TGCGCCAGCAGCCGTTCGACAGGGTCTGGAAACACCATATATTTT | TRBJ1-3 | - | TRBD1 | TRBV4-1
CASSPRIAGGLHTGELFF | TGTGCCAGCAGCCCCAGGATAGCGGGGGGCCTACACACCGGGGAGCTGTTTTTT | TRBJ2-2 | - | TRBD2 | TRBV11-2
CSGITGEAEAFF | TGCAGCGGTATAACAGGGGAGGCTGAAGCTTTCTTT | TRBJ1-1 | few | TRBD1 | TRBV29-1
CASSFAALFGNTIYF | TGTGCCAGCAGCTTTGCAGCTCTATTTGGAAACACCATATATTTT | TRBJ1-3 | - | - | TRBV7-2
CASSLAGGGYGYTF | TGTGCCAGCAGCTTGGCAGGGGGCGGCTATGGCTACACCTTC | TRBJ1-2 | many | TRBD1 | TRBV5-6
CASSRQGSFNTGELFF | TGTGCCAGCAGCCGACAGGGATCGTTTAACACCGGGGAGCTGTTTTTT | TRBJ2-2 | - | TRBD1 | TRBV6-2/TRBV6-3
CASSPLTQVETQYF | TGCGCCAGCAGCCCGTTGACTCAAGTGGAGACCCAGTACTTC | TRBJ2-5 | - | - | TRBV5-1
CASSLQNTIYF | TGTGCCAGCAGCTTACAGAACACCATATATTTT | TRBJ1-3 | - | - | TRBV7-2
CASSLRQVSSPLHF | TGTGCCAGCAGCTTAAGACAGGTCTCTTCACCCCTCCACTTT | TRBJ1-6 | few | - | TRBV7-9
CASSIRGDPTEAFF | TGCGCCAGCAGTATAAGGGGCGATCCCACTGAAGCTTTCTTT | TRBJ1-1 | - | - | TRBV5-1
CASSPYALPGTEAFF | TGTGCCAGCAGCCCCTACGCTCTGCCGGGCACTGAAGCTTTCTTT | TRBJ1-1 | - | - | TRBV9
CASSLAGAGSRKQYF | TGTGCCAGCAGCTTGGCCGGGGCAGGTTCAAGGAAGCAGTACTTC | TRBJ2-7 | - | - | TRBV5-6
CSASWFGTGTYEQYF | TGCAGTGCTAGTTGGTTCGGGACAGGGACTTACGAGCAGTACTTC | TRBJ2-7 | - | TRBD1 | TRBV20-1
CASSLMSSRGNEQFF | TGTGCCAGCAGCTTGATGTCTAGCCGGGGCAATGAGCAGTTCTTC | TRBJ2-1 | once | - | TRBV5-4
CASSLAGGSGTEAFF | TGTGCCAGCAGCCTAGCAGGGGGATCGGGCACTGAAGCTTTCTTT | TRBJ1-1 | - | TRBD1 | TRBV9
CSALQGSQPQHF | TGCAGTGCTTTACAGGGGAGTCAGCCCCAGCATTTT | TRBJ1-5 | - | TRBD1 | TRBV20-1
CASSRTGSEAFF | TGTGCCAGCAGCAGGACAGGGTCTGAAGCTTTCTTT | TRBJ1-1 | - | TRBD1 | TRBV13
CSVKEGTEAFF | TGCAGCGTCAAGGAGGGCACTGAAGCTTTCTTT | TRBJ1-1 | few | - | TRBV29-1